These T cell receptor beta chains were read from a single sample in a study of breast tumors, draining lymph nodes, adjacent tissues. TCRdb redid the calling of the multiplex PCR reads with MiXCR, one entry per CDR3 protein. This table holds some 110,000 distinct CDR3 sequences, under 40% found once. Sequencing used axillary lymph node tissue. Receptors originate from a female donor with breast cancer. Some clones in this sample may be carry-over from other donors' samples. Each CDR3 is given without its conserved first and last residue. The size entry is marked missing in some rows and otherwise reads once, few, many or a size class.

CDR3 length	J gene	V gene	clone size	CDR3 protein
11	TRBJ1-1	TRBV28	NA	ASSPPQNTEAF
11	TRBJ1-5	TRBV7-2	many	ASSRQGGQPQH
11	TRBJ2-7	TRBV18	NA	ASSSTGSGEQY
9	TRBJ2-1	TRBV2	many	ASSERGKQF
14	TRBJ2-3	TRBV12-3/TRBV12-4	many	ASTPGGRGGTDTQY
17	TRBJ2-3	TRBV20-1	few	SADPGLAGGLGIIDTQY
13	TRBJ1-6	TRBV9	NA	ASRFGDRVNSPLH
11	TRBJ2-3	TRBV24-1	many	ATSDWTGIVQY
13	TRBJ1-1	TRBV18	few	ASCWSGLMNTEAF
10	TRBJ2-1	TRBV6-4	many	ADHRGWREQF
11	TRBJ1-2	TRBV6-6	many	ASRSGTVYGYT
14	TRBJ2-7	TRBV6-5	many	ASSYSNLGKLGEQY
13	TRBJ1-2	TRBV7-2	many	ASSPRGRPHYGYT
13	TRBJ2-2	TRBV7-3	many	ASRGPGLYTGELF
9	TRBJ2-7	TRBV7-2	many	ASSLQNEQY
15	TRBJ2-5	TRBV5-1	many	ASSLALAGGPQETQY
11	TRBJ1-2	TRBV28	many	ASSLWTGGGYT
11	TRBJ2-3	TRBV29-1	many	SVDASTEDTQY
12	TRBJ2-7	TRBV7-9	many	ASSWMTGHHEQY
12	TRBJ1-4	TRBV7-8	once	ASSFGGPGEKLF
12	TRBJ2-7	TRBV12-3/TRBV12-4	many	ASSFTGTGREQY
14	TRBJ1-4	TRBV7-8	once	ASSQITGTENEKLF
13	TRBJ2-7	TRBV7-3	many	ASSIAPSGRHEQY
18	TRBJ1-3	TRBV25-1	once	ASTEQGLTEAFFGQGTIY
13	TRBJ2-7	TRBV7-6	many	ASSFSDTYNYEQY
12	TRBJ2-2	TRBV20-1	many	SARVQGVPGELF
10	TRBJ2-3	TRBV20-1	many	SARTSTDTQY
13	TRBJ2-2	TRBV20-1	many	SARVGGRGTGELF
10	TRBJ2-7	TRBV28	many	ASNKGFYEQY
13	TRBJ2-7	TRBV7-9	NA	ASSEGLAGFYEQY
9	TRBJ2-1	TRBV6-1	many	ASSERWEQF
14	TRBJ1-2	TRBV10-2	many	ASSGNRDKLNYGYT
12	TRBJ1-1	TRBV3-1	few	ASSPRGWSTEAF
14	TRBJ2-7	TRBV20-1	NA	SARAPRLTISHEQY
10	TRBJ2-7	TRBV5-5	many	ASSLGAGDRF
12	TRBJ2-5	TRBV5-1	NA	ASSLAAPQDTQY
11	TRBJ1-2	TRBV18	many	ASSSDRLNGYT
12	TRBJ2-7	TRBV20-1	many	SAREAGGLYEQY
16	TRBJ2-6	TRBV9	many	ASSARDGGTSGANVLT
11	TRBJ1-2	TRBV7-2	many	ASSFSQIYGYT